Listed here are 26 T cell receptor beta chains from one sample, sequenced in a study of blood T cell repertoires in COVID-19. Using immunoSEQ multiplex PCR, the repertoire was profiled, and TCRdb retains in-frame clones only, with some absent. Among tens of thousands of clones listed, just over 85% were seen once. The sample consisted of peripheral blood. Receptors were obtained from a woman older than 75 with acute or convalescent COVID-19.

J is TRBJ1-3 and V is TRBV9, with TRBD1 matching over 7 bases. The germline gives CDR1 SGDLS, CDR2 YYNGEE. Trimming removed 4 bases from V and 8 bases from J; junction bases left unmatched: 6. This CDR3 is built from 13 residues. The CDR3 reads CASSSYRGDTIYF. The CDR3 nucleotides are TGTGCCAGCAGCTCGTACAGGGGAGACACCATATATTTT.

The chain recombines TRBV9 with TRBJ1-1, with 8 bases matching TRBD1. The CDR3 is 12 amino acids. Germline V lookup: CDR1 SGDLS, CDR2 YYNGEE. After removal of 4 bases from V and 10 bases from J, the junction contained 6 bases not matched to a gene. CDR3 sequence reads: CASSPQTGGAFF. CDR3 DNA: TGTGCCAGCAGCCCCCAAACAGGGGGAGCTTTCTTT.

The chain combines TRBV5-5 with TRBJ2-1; D perhaps matches TRBD1 (6 bases). Trimming pared 7 bases from V and 3 bases from J, leaving 14 bases between. This CDR3 spans 14 amino acids. CDR1 and CDR2 (germline): SGHKS, YYEKEE (reference sequence). The CDR3: CASGRQEVYNEQFF. As DNA, the CDR3 is TGTGCCAGCGGACGACAGGAGGTCTACAATGAGCAGTTCTTC.

The chain carries TRBV19 and TRBJ2-5, with 8 bases aligning to TRBD1. V was pared by 1 base and J by 4 bases, with 5 bases of the junction left unmatched. The CDR3 has 15 amino acids. Germline V gene data show CDR1 as LNHDA and CDR2 as SQIVND (reference sequence). The chain's CDR3 is CASSIGQGMSETQYF. The CDR3 DNA reads TGTGCCAGTAGTATAGGACAGGGGATGTCAGAGACCCAGTACTTC.

The rearrangement joins TRBV7-8 to TRBJ1-1, with 9 bases identical to TRBD1. Germline V lookup: CDR1 SGHVS, CDR2 FQNEAQ. CDR3 length: 14 amino acids. V dropped 2 bases and J dropped 4; count of bases not matched to a gene: 2. For the CDR3, the DNA is TGTGCCAGCAGCTTACGGACAGGGGCCACTGAAGCTTTCTTT. Translation: CASSLRTGATEAFF.

This chain links TRBV19 with TRBJ1-1; 8 positions match TRBD1. This CDR3 has 15 amino acids. V dropped 8 bases and J dropped 1; count of bases not matched to a gene: 9. Germline CDR1 is LNHDA and CDR2 is SQIVND (reference sequence). In DNA, the CDR3 is TGTGCCAGTCTACCAGGACAGGGAGCGAACACTGAAGCTTTCTTT. Protein: CASLPGQGANTEAFF. The full variable domain, completed using reference TRBV19 and TRBJ1-1, is DGGITQSPKYLFRKEGQNVTLSCEQNLNHDAMYWYRQDPGQGLRLIYYSQIVNDFQKGDIAEGYSVSREKKESFPLTVTSAQKNPTAFYLCASLPGQGANTEAFFGQGTRLTVV.

In this sample, this clone turned up once. This rearrangement joins TRBV4-2 to TRBJ2-2, with TRBD1 identical over 8 bases. Germline CDR1 and CDR2: LGHNA and YNFKEQ. CDR3 length equals 15 residues. The trim removed 1 base at V and 5 bases at J, leaving 3 bases unmatched. This CDR3 reads CASSQVGQGTGELFF. The CDR3 nucleotides are TGTGCCAGCAGCCAAGTAGGACAGGGAACCGGGGAGCTGTTTTTT.

V usage is TRBV29-1 and J usage is TRBJ2-3, with TRBD2 matching over 10 bases. This CDR3 has 14 amino acids. Losses at the gene ends were 5 bases for V and 2 bases for J; bases not matched to a gene: 4. Germline CDR1 reads SQVTM; CDR2 reads ANQGSEA. In DNA form, the CDR3 reads TGCAGCGTTCCTCTAGCGGGAGTCACAGATACGCAGTATTTT. The encoded protein is CSVPLAGVTDTQYF.

CDR3 in amino acids: CASSLPPGTSAQNIQYF. In nucleotides, the CDR3 is TGTGCCAGTAGTCTCCCTCCCGGGACTAGCGCCCAAAACATTCAGTACTTC. The V gene is TRBV19, the J gene TRBJ2-4; 10 bases align to TRBD2. Germline trimming cut 5 bases from V and 5 bases from J; bases unmatched to any gene: 12. Looked up from germline, CDR1 is LNHDA and CDR2 is SQIVND (reference sequence). This CDR3 comprises 17 residues. Using reference TRBV19 and TRBJ2-4 for the parts outside the CDR3, the full variable domain is DGGITQSPKYLFRKEGQNVTLSCEQNLNHDAMYWYRQDPGQGLRLIYYSQIVNDFQKGDIAEGYSVSREKKESFPLTVTSAQKNPTAFYLCASSLPPGTSAQNIQYFGAGTRLSVL.

J is TRBJ1-1 and V is TRBV6-6; D remains unclear. Trimming removed 3 bases from V and 5 bases from J, with 7 bases in between. From germline, CDR1 is MNHNY and CDR2 SVGAGI (reference sequence). The CDR3 totals 12 residues. CDR3 DNA sequence: TGTGCCAGCAGTTATGGAGGGACTGAAGCTTTCTTT. As protein: CASSYGGTEAFF.

The chain couples TRBV6-2 or TRBV6-3 to TRBJ1-4, with TRBD1 matching over 7 bases. This CDR3 has 17 residues. CDR1 and CDR2 from the germline V gene are MNHEY and SVGEGT. The V and J ends lost 0 bases and 6 bases, in that order; junction bases with no gene match: 10. CDR3 bases: TGTGCCAGCAGTTACTCGATTCTAAGACAGGGCTATGAAAAACTGTTTTTT. Protein sequence: CASSYSILRQGYEKLFF.

This clone came up a few times. The chain uses TRBV5-4 and TRBJ2-1; TRBD2 aligns across 13 bases. Germline CDR1 is SGHNT and CDR2 is YYREEE (reference sequence). The CDR3 sequence is 15 residues long. J was trimmed by 8 bases and V by 5 bases; bases with no gene match: 7. DNA of the CDR3: TGTGCCAGCAGTGCTGGACTAGCGGGAGCCCATGAGCAGTTCTTC. Translated, it gives CASSAGLAGAHEQFF.

The chain recombines TRBV12-3 or TRBV12-4 with TRBJ1-1; D gene ambiguous. Deletions cut 7 bases from V and 4 bases from J, with 13 bases between. The CDR3 consists of 13 residues. CDR3 DNA sequence: TGTGCCAGCATGATGACAAGAACCACTGAAGCTTTCTTT. Protein sequence: CASMMTRTTEAFF.

The chain joins TRBV6-5 to TRBJ2-7; weak D call: TRBD1 (5 bases). CDR3 length: 13 residues. CDR1 is MNHEY and CDR2 is SVGAGI in the germline V gene. V shed 4 bases and J shed 0 bases, with 7 bases lying between them. CDR3 nucleotide sequence: TGTGCCAGCAGTTCAGGGAACTCCTACGAGCAGTACTTC. It yields the protein CASSSGNSYEQYF.

This chain uses TRBV15 with TRBJ2-6; a weak D match, TRBD1 (5 bases). The germline gives CDR1 LNHNV, CDR2 YYDKDF (reference sequence). Trimming cost V 0 bases and J 2 bases, with 14 bases left between them. This CDR3 is 18 amino acids long. CDR3 nucleotides: TGTGCCACCAGCAGAGATTTAGGGGCGAAGCCTGGGGCCAACGTCCTGACTTTC. As protein: CATSRDLGAKPGANVLTF.

DNA for the CDR3: TGTGCCAGCTCACCAATGGGACAGACCGCAACTAATGAAAAACTGTTTTTT. It is translated as CASSPMGQTATNEKLFF. This chain joins TRBV18 and TRBJ1-4, with 7 bases that match TRBD1. Per germline, CDR1 KGHSH and CDR2 LQKENI. V lost 2 bases, J lost 0 bases, and 6 bases stayed unmatched. The CDR3 is made up of 17 amino acids.

This chain uses TRBV6-4 with TRBJ2-1; the D gene is possibly TRBD1 (6 bases). The V gene's germline CDR1 is MRHNA and CDR2 SNTAGT. This CDR3 has 16 residues. Trimming stripped 1 base from V and 3 bases from J, with 13 bases between. The CDR3 protein is CASSDFGRGNYNEQFF. CDR3 nucleotides: TGTGCCAGCAGTGACTTCGGCAGGGGTAACTACAATGAGCAGTTCTTC.

The chain recombines TRBV30 with TRBJ2-7; D ambiguous. Germline CDR1 is GTSNPN and CDR2 is SVGIG (reference sequence). V shed 3 bases and J shed 2 bases, with 11 bases lying between them. The CDR3 sequence is 13 residues long. Here the CDR3 DNA reads TGTGCCTGGAGACCAGCGTCCCCCTACGAGCAGTACTTC. Protein: CAWRPASPYEQYF.

The gene calls are TRBV19 and TRBJ2-2; D uncertain. The CDR3 spans 15 residues. V lost 2 bases, J lost 6 bases, and 13 bases lay in between. CDR1 and CDR2 (germline): LNHDA, SQIVND (reference sequence). CDR3 in DNA: TGTGCCAGTAGTATATTGGGCCCGCCTGCCGGGGAGCTGTTTTTT. Residues: CASSILGPPAGELFF.

This clone was seen a handful of times. This sequence joins TRBV3-1 (or the pseudogene TRBV3-2) and TRBJ1-2; maybe TRBD1 (6 bases). The germline V gene encodes CDR1 LGHDT and CDR2 YNNKEL (reference sequence). The CDR3 has 13 amino acids. Trimming took 7 bases from V and 8 from J, leaving 17 bases between them. The DNA for the CDR3 is TGTGCCAGCAATAATGGGGGGGCAGGCGGCTACACCTTC. This codes for CASNNGGAGGYTF.

This clone showed up just once. The rearrangement joins TRBV3-1 (or the pseudogene TRBV3-2) to TRBJ1-2, with no clear D. The CDR3 extends over 12 amino acids. Germline V CDR1 and CDR2: LGHDT, YNNKEL (reference sequence). V lost 0 bases and J lost 8, with 7 bases in between. CDR3 bases: TGTGCCAGCAGCCAAGAGCACGGGGGCTACACCTTC. Its translation is CASSQEHGGYTF.

This chain uses TRBV9 with TRBJ1-3; possible D gene TRBD1, 5 bases. V was clipped by 1 base and J by 2 bases, with 10 bases between them. The CDR3 is made up of 15 amino acids. Germline CDR1 SGDLS, CDR2 YYNGEE. In DNA, the CDR3 is TGTGCCAGCAGCGTACAGGGAGGTACTGGAAACACCATATATTTT. Protein: CASSVQGGTGNTIYF.

The V gene is TRBV2, the J gene TRBJ1-4, with D perhaps TRBD1 (6 bases). CDR1 is SNHLY and CDR2 is FYNNEI in the germline V gene. V lost 4 bases and J lost 8, with 17 bases in between. There are 15 residues in the CDR3. The CDR3 bases are TGTGCCAGCAGTGTTCTCAGGGGCAGGAACGAAAAACTGTTTTTT. It translates to CASSVLRGRNEKLFF.

The genes are TRBV2 and TRBJ2-1; 7 positions match TRBD1. The V gene end was trimmed by 4 bases and the J gene end by 5 bases; junction bases not matched to a gene: 5. Per germline, CDR1 SNHLY and CDR2 FYNNEI. The CDR3 is 14 residues long. CDR3 in DNA: TGTGCCAGCAGTGTACCAGGGACAGACAATGAGCAGTTCTTC. It translates to CASSVPGTDNEQFF.

The rearrangement uses TRBV5-4 and TRBJ2-3; D may be TRBD1 (7 bases). Trimming stripped 6 bases from V and 0 bases from J, with 14 bases between. CDR3 length: 15 residues. CDR1 and CDR2 from the germline V gene are SGHNT and YYREEE (reference sequence). CDR3 protein: CASTPTGTSTDTQYF. CDR3 in DNA: TGTGCCAGCACCCCGACAGGGACTAGCACAGATACGCAGTATTTT.

The CDR3 region has the DNA TGCGCCAGCAGCCAAGTCCCTTTGGAGGAAAAACTGTTTTTT. Translated: CASSQVPLEEKLFF. The rearrangement links TRBV4-1 to TRBJ1-4; D gene ambiguous. Germline V CDR1 and CDR2: MGHRA, YSYEKL. The CDR3 runs to 14 residues. The germline V and J ends were trimmed by 1 base and 8 bases, with 11 bases remaining between them.